The 19 T cell receptor beta chains in this list originate from one sample, sequenced in a study of blood T cell repertoires in COVID-19. Sequencing was performed with immunoSEQ multiplex PCR; in TCRdb, only in-frame clones are kept and a portion is missing. Here the sample spans about 52,000 clones, 65% to 85% being singletons. The material sequenced was peripheral blood. The receptors come from a woman at least 80 years old with COVID-19, enrolled during active disease.

The gene calls are TRBV6-1 and TRBJ2-7; D not certain. Germline V lookup: CDR1 MNHNS, CDR2 SASEGT. V gave up 4 bases and J gave up 0 bases, with 10 bases separating them. The CDR3 contains 14 residues. CDR3 nucleotides: TGTGCCAGCAGTGTAGCCGCCAGCTCCTACGAGCAGTACTTC. Its protein product is CASSVAASSYEQYF.

The V call is TRBV28, the J call TRBJ2-2, with D maybe TRBD1 (6 bases). V was cut by 2 bases and J by 5 bases, with 12 bases left in between. There are 15 residues in the CDR3. CDR1 is MDHEN, CDR2 SYDVKM, per germline. The CDR3 nucleotides are TGTGCCAGCAGTTTAGGGGGCGCCGAGACCGGGGAGCTGTTTTTT. It specifies CASSLGGAETGELFF.

The table lists this clone with many counts. The rearrangement joins TRBV11-2 to TRBJ1-4; 7 nucleotides match TRBD1. CDR1 and CDR2 (germline): SGHAT, FQNNGV. The CDR3 loop spans 15 amino acids. Germline trimming cut 4 bases from V and 7 bases from J; bases unmatched to any gene: 9. DNA for the CDR3: TGTGCCAGCAGCTCGACCGGGACAGTCGGTGAAAAACTGTTTTTT. It yields the protein CASSSTGTVGEKLFF.

V is TRBV7-6 and J is TRBJ2-3, with D uncertain. V was pared by 0 bases and J by 2 bases, with 15 bases between. Germline V gene lookup returns CDR1 SGHVS and CDR2 FNYEAQ. The CDR3 is 17 residues long. The CDR3 loop reads CASSLALTHRYTDTQYF. As DNA, the CDR3 is TGTGCCAGCAGCTTAGCTTTGACACATCGGTACACAGATACGCAGTATTTT.

The chain uses TRBV27 and TRBJ1-5, with D uncertain. From germline, CDR1 is MNHEY and CDR2 SMNVEV (reference sequence). The CDR3 spans 14 residues. Trimming shortened V by 6 bases and J by 1 base, and 10 bases separated the two germline ends. The CDR3 nucleotides read TGTGCCAGCAGCCCCCTTTTAAGCAATCAGCCCCAGCATTTT. Its translation: CASSPLLSNQPQHF.

At least ten counts were recorded for this clone. The J gene is TRBJ2-1, the V gene TRBV13, with 14 positions matching TRBD2. V lost 5 bases and J lost 5; bases outside the gene matches: 2. The CDR3 has 15 residues. From germline, CDR1 is PRHDT and CDR2 FYEKMQ (reference sequence). CDR3 protein: CASSGTSGSHNEQFF. CDR3 coding DNA: TGTGCCAGCAGCGGGACTAGCGGGAGCCACAATGAGCAGTTCTTC.

The V call is TRBV29-1, the J call TRBJ1-2; 8 bases match TRBD1. This CDR3 has 12 amino acids. V was clipped by 3 bases and J by 7 bases; unmatched bases: 4. The germline V gene has CDR1 SQVTM and CDR2 ANQGSEA. The CDR3 DNA follows: TGCAGCGTTGAGGCAGGGGGCGGTGGCTACACCTTC. Protein product: CSVEAGGGGYTF.

The chain has TRBV2 and TRBJ2-1; no definite D call. Germline values: CDR1 SNHLY, CDR2 FYNNEI. Trimming cost V 7 bases and J 9 bases, with 10 bases left between them. The CDR3 has 11 amino acids. CDR3 residues: CASKIAGEQFF. The CDR3 DNA follows: TGTGCCAGCAAGATAGCTGGTGAGCAGTTCTTC.

The chain is built from TRBV11-3 and TRBJ1-1; tentatively, D is TRBD1 (5 bases). This CDR3 has 12 residues. Germline CDR1 is SGHNT and CDR2 is YENEEA. V dropped 1 base and J dropped 7 bases, with 7 bases sitting between them. Here the CDR3 reads CASSLGQGEAFF. The DNA of the CDR3 is TGTGCCAGCAGCTTAGGGCAGGGTGAAGCTTTCTTT.

In its sample, this clone was seen once. The J gene is TRBJ1-2, the V gene TRBV9; D gene uncertain. V lost 4 bases to trimming and J lost 7 bases, with 11 bases between them. This CDR3 has 12 residues. CDR1 is SGDLS, CDR2 YYNGEE, per germline. Here the CDR3 reads CASSPPGAGYTF. DNA for the CDR3: TGTGCCAGCAGCCCCCCGGGAGCTGGCTACACCTTC.

The chain carries TRBV7-6 and TRBJ2-1; 10 bases fit TRBD2. Germline V gene lookup returns CDR1 SGHVS and CDR2 FNYEAQ. V lost 2 bases and J lost 10; bases outside the gene matches: 8. The CDR3 covers 15 residues. The CDR3 DNA sequence: TGTGCCAGCAGCTTAAGTCTAGCGGGAGAAGGGGAGCAGTTCTTC. Translated: CASSLSLAGEGEQFF.

This clone was found a few times. The V gene is TRBV27, the J gene TRBJ1-1; 7 bases map to TRBD1. Germline V gene data show CDR1 as MNHEY and CDR2 as SMNVEV (reference sequence). The CDR3 consists of 14 residues. V lost 6 bases and J lost 2; bases outside the gene matches: 6. Here the CDR3 reads CASRKQGLNTEAFF. The CDR3 DNA reads TGTGCCAGCAGAAAACAGGGGCTCAACACTGAAGCTTTCTTT.

This clone came up once. The chain is built from TRBV5-4 and TRBJ2-5; no clear D. Trimming took 0 bases from V and 3 from J, leaving 9 bases between them. This CDR3 region has 14 residues. CDR1 is SGHNT and CDR2 is YYREEE in the germline V gene (reference sequence). DNA of the CDR3: TGTGCCAGCAGCTTGGTGATTTCTAAAGAGACCCAGTACTTC. Its translation: CASSLVISKETQYF.

The chain carries TRBV10-1 and TRBJ2-2; maybe TRBD2 (6 bases). The CDR3 spans 13 residues. CDR1 and CDR2 from the germline V gene are WNHNN and SYGVQD (reference sequence). Trimming removed 3 bases from V and 6 bases from J, with 8 bases in between. As DNA, the CDR3 is TGCGCCAGCAGTGAACTAGCTGCCGGGGAGCTGTTTTTT. It codes for CASSELAAGELFF.

The chain has TRBV7-2 and TRBJ2-1; no reliable D call. The CDR3 totals 14 residues. The germline V and J ends were trimmed by 5 bases and 2 bases, with 10 bases remaining between them. Germline CDR1 reads SGHTA; CDR2 reads FQGNSA. The CDR3 nucleotides read TGTGCCAGCAGCCCAGCGAGCGCCTACAATGAGCAGTTCTTC. It is translated as CASSPASAYNEQFF.

The chain recombines TRBV3-1 (or the pseudogene TRBV3-2) with TRBJ2-1; D possibly corresponds to TRBD2 (5 bases). CDR1 is LGHDT, CDR2 YNNKEL, per germline (reference sequence). Trimming pared 4 bases from V and 3 bases from J, leaving 16 bases between. CDR3 size: 16 residues. CDR3 DNA sequence: TGTGCCAGCAGCCCGACTTCGGGAATAAACTACAATGAGCAGTTCTTC. Encoded protein: CASSPTSGINYNEQFF.

V is TRBV30 and J is TRBJ2-5; 7 positions agree with TRBD1. The CDR3 length is 14 residues. The V segment lost 3 bases and the J segment 4 bases; nucleotides outside the gene matches: 8. Germline V gives CDR1 GTSNPN, CDR2 SVGIG (reference sequence). CDR3 nucleotides: TGTGCCTGGAGCCCCGGTACAGGGGTAGAGACCCAGTACTTC. Translation gives CAWSPGTGVETQYF.

The sample holds one count of this clone. V usage is TRBV6-6 and J usage is TRBJ2-1, with 13 bases identical to TRBD2. Germline CDR1 MNHNY, CDR2 SVGAGI (reference sequence). The CDR3 contains 15 residues. With V trimmed by 2 bases and J by 6 bases, 1 base remained unmatched. The CDR3 protein is CASSYGTSGTNEQFF. DNA of the CDR3: TGTGCCAGCAGTTACGGGACTAGCGGGACCAATGAGCAGTTCTTC.

The chain combines TRBV10-3 with TRBJ2-7; tentative D call: TRBD1 (6 bases). From germline, CDR1 is ENHRY and CDR2 SYGVKD. The CDR3 contains 12 residues. The germline V and J ends were trimmed by 8 bases and 4 bases, with 12 bases remaining between them. In nucleotides, the CDR3 is TGTGCCATCCGGGACACCCAATACGAGCAGTACTTC. Its translation: CAIRDTQYEQYF.